A selection of T cell receptor beta chains follows, all from one sample in a study of cytomegalovirus exposure and HLA in healthy donors. Method: immunoSEQ multiplex PCR; TCRdb's copy keeps in-frame clones and lacks some. This table holds around 80,000 clones, around 62% found once. The sample consisted of PBMCs. The receptors derive from a male donor in good health and CMV-seropositive. CDR3s include the opening cysteine and the closing phenylalanine or tryptophan. Clone size is given for some rows only: seen once, a few or many times, or a class if the clone is expanded.

J gene,clone size,V gene,CDR3 protein
TRBJ1-4,-,TRBV7-2,CASSLLDRANEKLFF
TRBJ2-7,-,TRBV6-1,CASSVTLPGQGFNEQYF
TRBJ1-6,-,TRBV5-1,CASSTGVDNSPLHF
TRBJ1-2,-,TRBV30,CAWMFTGQGYPF
TRBJ2-1,few,TRBV2,CGAGTVRPEQFF
TRBJ2-3,-,TRBV28,CASRPLGGVTDTQYF
TRBJ2-3,-,TRBV9,CASRGSGERRTQYF
TRBJ2-1,-,TRBV7-2,CASSSRDINEQFF
TRBJ2-5,-,TRBV28,CASTPQGQEETQYF
TRBJ2-7,-,TRBV5-5,CASSYTITSGSSSYEQYF
TRBJ2-3,-,TRBV20-1,CSASGDTQYF
TRBJ1-5,once,TRBV6-5,CASGNRDLQPQHF
TRBJ2-5,-,TRBV9,CASSGPRGLETQYF
TRBJ2-1,-,TRBV7-2,CASSTWIVGSDEQFF
TRBJ1-3,-,TRBV6-1,CASSEAWTGSSSGNTIYF
TRBJ2-7,-,TRBV11-2,CASSLGGTSDSYEQYF
TRBJ2-3,-,TRBV15,CATSRDKAGALDTQYF
TRBJ1-4,few,TRBV7-9,CASSSGQLNEKLFF
TRBJ2-1,-,TRBV5-1,CASSPTPSSYNEQFF
TRBJ1-2,-,TRBV5-1,CASSPLRLLTGADYGYTF
TRBJ1-5,-,TRBV19,CASSRTVTNQPQHF
TRBJ2-1,-,TRBV5-1,CASSLAGEAYNEQFF
TRBJ1-6,-,TRBV6-5,CASSYSVDRENSPLHF
TRBJ1-2,-,TRBV7-2,CASSLDYSYGYTF
TRBJ1-6,few,TRBV10-3,CAINPRQTNSPLHF
TRBJ1-2,-,TRBV28,CASSLWVLANYGYTF
TRBJ2-4,-,TRBV18,CASSLDGTAPVQYF